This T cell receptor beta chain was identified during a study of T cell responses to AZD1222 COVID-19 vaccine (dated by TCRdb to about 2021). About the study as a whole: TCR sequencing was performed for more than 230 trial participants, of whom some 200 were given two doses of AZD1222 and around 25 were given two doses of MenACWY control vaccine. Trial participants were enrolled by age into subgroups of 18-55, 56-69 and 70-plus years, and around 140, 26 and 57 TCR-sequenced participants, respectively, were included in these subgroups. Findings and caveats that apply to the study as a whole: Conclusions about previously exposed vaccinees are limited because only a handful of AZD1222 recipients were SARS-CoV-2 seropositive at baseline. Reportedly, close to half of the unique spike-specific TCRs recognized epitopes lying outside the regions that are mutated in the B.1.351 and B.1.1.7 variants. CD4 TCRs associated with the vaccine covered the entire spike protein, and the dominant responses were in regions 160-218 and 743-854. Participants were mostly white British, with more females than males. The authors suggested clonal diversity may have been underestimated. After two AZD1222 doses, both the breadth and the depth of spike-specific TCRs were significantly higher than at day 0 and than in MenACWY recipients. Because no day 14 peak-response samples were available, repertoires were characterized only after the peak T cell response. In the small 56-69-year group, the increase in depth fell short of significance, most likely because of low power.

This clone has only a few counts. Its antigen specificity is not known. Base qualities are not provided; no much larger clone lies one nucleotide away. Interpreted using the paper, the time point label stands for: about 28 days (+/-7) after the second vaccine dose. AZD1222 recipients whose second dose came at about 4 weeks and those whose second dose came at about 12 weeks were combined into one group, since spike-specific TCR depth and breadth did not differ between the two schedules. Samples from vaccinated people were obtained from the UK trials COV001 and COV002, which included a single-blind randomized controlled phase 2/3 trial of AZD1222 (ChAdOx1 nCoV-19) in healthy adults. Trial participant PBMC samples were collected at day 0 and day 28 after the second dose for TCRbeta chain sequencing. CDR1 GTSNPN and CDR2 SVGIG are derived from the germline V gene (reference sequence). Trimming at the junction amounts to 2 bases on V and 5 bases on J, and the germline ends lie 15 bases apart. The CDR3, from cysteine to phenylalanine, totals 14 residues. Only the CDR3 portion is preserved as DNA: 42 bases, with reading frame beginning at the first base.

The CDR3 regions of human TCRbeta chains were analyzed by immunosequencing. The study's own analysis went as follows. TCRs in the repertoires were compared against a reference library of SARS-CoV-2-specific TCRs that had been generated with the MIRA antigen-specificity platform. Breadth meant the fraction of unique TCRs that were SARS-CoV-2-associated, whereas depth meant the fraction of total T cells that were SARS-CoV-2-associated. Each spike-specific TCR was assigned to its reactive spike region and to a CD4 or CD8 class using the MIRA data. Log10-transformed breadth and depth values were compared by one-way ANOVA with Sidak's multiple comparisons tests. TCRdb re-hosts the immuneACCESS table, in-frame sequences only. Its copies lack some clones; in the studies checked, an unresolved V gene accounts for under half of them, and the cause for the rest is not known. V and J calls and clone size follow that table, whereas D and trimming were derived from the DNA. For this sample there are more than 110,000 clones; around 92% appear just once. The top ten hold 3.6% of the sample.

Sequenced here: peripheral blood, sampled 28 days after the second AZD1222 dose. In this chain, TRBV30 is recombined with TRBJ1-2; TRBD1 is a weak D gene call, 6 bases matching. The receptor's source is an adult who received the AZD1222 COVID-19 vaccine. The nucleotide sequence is TGTGCCTGGAGTCAGTACAGGGTTCGGTATGGCTACACCTTC. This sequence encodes CAWSQYRVRYGYTF.